This TCR beta chain was obtained from a study of PD-L1 blockade in urothelial cancer. Time point indicated: pretreatment peripheral blood. Generated by immunoSEQ multiplex PCR, the TCRdb table keeps only in-frame clones and is missing some. Of around 45,000 clones listed, around 84% are singletons. Germline assignment: CDR1 MNHEY and CDR2 SMNVEV (reference sequence). Trimming stripped 6 bases from V and 1 base from J, with 12 bases between. CDR3 length: 14 residues. The receptor was isolated from a man aged 60 to 75 with urothelial cancer. V usage is TRBV27 and J usage is TRBJ1-2, with D perhaps TRBD1 (6 bases). The material sequenced was PBMCs, taken around atezolizumab (anti-PD-L1) treatment. The CDR3, as DNA: TGTGCCAGCAGGGAACAGGGTTTTAACTATGGCTACACCTTC. Translation: CASREQGFNYGYTF.